Each of the 22 T cell receptor beta chains below was sequenced from the same sample in a study of CD8 T cells in ankylosing spondylitis. TCRdb re-analysed the 5' RACE reads in MiXCR, keeping a single row per CDR3 protein. The repertoire holds approximately 100,000 distinct CDR3 sequences, with about 8.5% as singletons. Sequences were obtained from blood, either unsorted or a sorted T cell fraction (not recorded which). These receptors all stem from a male donor with ankylosing spondylitis or in good health (not recorded which).

This clonotype was found a few times. The V gene is TRBV2, the J gene TRBJ2-1, with unresolved D. Germline-derived CDR1 and CDR2 are SNHLY and FYNNEI. The V gene lost 8 bases and the J gene lost 2 bases, with 10 bases spanning the gap. CDR3 size: 13 residues. As DNA, the CDR3 is TGTGCCAGCGACCCTGCAACCTACAATGAGCAGTTCTTC. This sequence encodes CASDPATYNEQFF. Looking up the rest from reference TRBV2 and TRBJ2-1 gives the full variable domain: EPEVTQTPSHQVTQMGQEVILRCVPISNHLYFYWYRQILGQKVEFLVSFYNNEISEKSEIFDDQFSVERPDGSNFTLKIRSTKLEDSAMYFCASDPATYNEQFFGPGTRLTVL.

This clonotype was recorded at least ten times. At one of its ends the junction is not consistent with the germline gene, which may arise from a read error. This chain links TRBV7-7 with TRBJ1-3; D remains ambiguous. The CDR3 loop spans 15 amino acids. CDR1 is SSHAT and CDR2 is FNYEAQ in the germline V gene (reference sequence). The CDR3 here is CASSLGAGSGNTIYF. The DNA for the CDR3 is TGTGCTAGCAGCTTAGGAGCCGGCTCTGGAAACACCATATATTTT.

V gene TRBV20-1 combines with J gene TRBJ2-5, with D perhaps TRBD1 or TRBD2 (7 bases each). The germline CDR1 and CDR2 sequences are DFQATT and SNEGSKA (reference sequence). The CDR3 runs 14 residues. V lost 8 bases and J lost 5, with 21 bases in between. This chain's CDR3 is CSPGRDREGETQYF. The CDR3 DNA sequence: TGCAGTCCTGGGAGAGACAGGGAGGGCGAGACCCAGTACTTC.

This clonotype was observed at least ten times. The chain's CDR3 is CAISESELAYEQYF. CDR3 DNA: TGTGCCATCAGTGAGTCGGAACTAGCTTACGAGCAGTACTTC. This rearrangement joins TRBV10-3 to TRBJ2-7, with D possibly TRBD2 on 6 matching bases. Trimming pared 0 bases from V and 4 bases from J, leaving 10 bases between. Germline lookup yields CDR1 ENHRY and CDR2 SYGVKD. This CDR3 is built from 14 residues.

The table lists this clonotype with many counts. The chain has TRBV5-1 and TRBJ2-7; 9 nucleotides match TRBD2. The CDR3 extends over 15 amino acids. J lost 2 bases, V lost 0 bases, and 3 bases had no gene match. Germline-derived CDR1 and CDR2 are SGHRS and YFSETQ. The CDR3 bases are TGCGCCAGCAGCTTGGCAGCGGGAGGCGCCTACGAGCAGTACTTC. Encoded protein: CASSLAAGGAYEQYF.

This clonotype was observed a few times. The chain links TRBV5-5 to TRBJ2-5; 8 bases map to TRBD2. The ends lost 3 bases at V and 4 bases at J; junction bases unmatched: 5. The CDR3 is 14 residues long. The V gene's germline CDR1 is SGHKS and CDR2 YYEKEE (reference sequence). The CDR3 DNA sequence: TGTGCCAGCAGCTCCCCCAGCGGGGGAGAGACCCAGTACTTC. It translates to CASSSPSGGETQYF.

The CDR3 nucleotides read TGTGCCAGCAGTGAGCGGGGAGGCCGGAGAACCTACGAGCAGTACTTC. It codes for CASSERGGRRTYEQYF. The chain is built from TRBV2 and TRBJ2-7; D possibly corresponds to TRBD2 (6 bases). The CDR3 totals 16 residues. Per germline, CDR1 SNHLY and CDR2 FYNNEI. Between the trimmed V and J ends, which lost 3 bases and 2 bases, there was a span of 17 bases.

This clonotype was seen repeatedly, ten times or more. The chain couples TRBV14 to TRBJ1-4; a weak D match, TRBD1 (5 bases). The CDR3 sequence is 17 residues long. CDR1 and CDR2 from the germline V gene are SGHDN and FVKESK. Trimming took 0 bases from V and 0 from J, leaving 11 bases between them. Here the CDR3 DNA reads TGTGCCAGCAGCCAAGAGTTTGTAGGGGCAACTAATGAAAAACTGTTTTTT. It is translated as CASSQEFVGATNEKLFF.

In its sample, this clonotype was seen many times. This chain uses TRBV12-3 or TRBV12-4 with TRBJ1-2, with TRBD1 as a possible D gene (6 bases). V dropped 5 bases and J dropped 2 bases, with 12 bases sitting between them. The CDR3 contains 14 residues. In nucleotides, the CDR3 is TGTGCCAGCAGTCTCCGGGGGGCCAACTATGGCTACACCTTC. Residues: CASSLRGANYGYTF.

This clonotype occurred many times. The genes are TRBV2 and TRBJ2-1, with D possibly TRBD1 on 5 matching bases. Per the germline V gene, CDR1 is SNHLY and CDR2 is FYNNEI. V lost 4 bases and J lost 0, with 10 bases in between. The CDR3 loop spans 15 amino acids. DNA for the CDR3: TGTGCCAGCAGTGGGGGCAGGATCTCCTACAATGAGCAGTTCTTC. Protein sequence: CASSGGRISYNEQFF.

This clonotype was detected ten times or more. The rearrangement joins TRBV12-3 or TRBV12-4 to TRBJ2-5; perhaps TRBD1 as D (5 bases). CDR3 size: 14 residues. Trimming cost V 3 bases and J 3 bases, with 11 bases left between them. The CDR3 sequence: CASSFSGNEETQYF. CDR3 sequence (DNA): TGTGCCAGCAGTTTCTCAGGGAACGAAGAGACCCAGTACTTC.

V is TRBV5-1 and J is TRBJ2-1; possible D gene TRBD2, 6 bases. The germline CDR1 and CDR2 sequences are SGHRS and YFSETQ. The CDR3 is 14 residues long. Trimming took 2 bases from V and 5 from J, leaving 11 bases between them. The CDR3 sequence: CASSLRGFDNEQFF. CDR3 DNA sequence: TGCGCCAGCAGCTTACGGGGGTTCGACAATGAGCAGTTCTTC.

The chain couples TRBV6-2 or TRBV6-3 to TRBJ2-1; 7 nucleotides match TRBD1. CDR3 length: 16 residues. The germline gives CDR1 MNHEY, CDR2 SVGEGT. With V trimmed by 0 bases and J by 4 bases, 6 bases remained unmatched. For the CDR3, the DNA is TGTGCCAGCAGTTACTCGAGCCAGGACAGGTACAATGAGCAGTTCTTC. Amino acid sequence: CASSYSSQDRYNEQFF.

This clonotype has a count of ten or more. The rearrangement joins TRBV20-1 to TRBJ1-5; the match to TRBD1 covers 8 bases. V dropped 5 bases and J dropped 2; count of bases not matched to a gene: 8. Germline V gene data show CDR1 as DFQATT and CDR2 as SNEGSKA (reference sequence). The CDR3 is 15 amino acids. The CDR3: CSASDRGWRNQPQHF. DNA of the CDR3: TGCAGTGCTTCTGACAGGGGTTGGCGCAATCAGCCCCAGCATTTT.

Many counts were recorded for this clonotype. The chain is built from TRBV20-1 and TRBJ1-1; perhaps TRBD1 as D (5 bases). The germline CDR1 and CDR2 sequences are DFQATT and SNEGSKA (reference sequence). The CDR3 is 12 amino acids. Trimming left V 6 bases short and J 6 bases short, with 14 bases between. The CDR3 is CSARGRGSEAFF. The DNA of the CDR3 is TGCAGTGCCCGGGGGAGGGGCTCTGAAGCTTTCTTT.

V gene TRBV20-1 combines with J gene TRBJ2-5, with TRBD1 matching over 9 bases. The germline CDR1 and CDR2 sequences are DFQATT and SNEGSKA (reference sequence). This CDR3 is built from 15 residues. V shed 2 bases and J 4 bases; nucleotides not matched to a gene: 8. The CDR3, as DNA: TGCAGTGCTAGAAGGAACAGGGGGCTTAGAGAGACCCAGTACTTC. Protein sequence: CSARRNRGLRETQYF.

Many counts were recorded for this clonotype. The chain is built from TRBV7-9 and TRBJ2-1, with D perhaps TRBD1 or TRBD2 (6 bases each). V dropped 3 bases and J dropped 10 bases, with 19 bases sitting between them. In germline, CDR1 is SEHNR, CDR2 FQNEAQ (reference sequence). CDR3 length: 15 residues. The CDR3 DNA reads TGTGCCAGCAGCTTCAGGGGTAGCGGCTTCCTGGAGCAGTTCTTC. As protein: CASSFRGSGFLEQFF.

The chain recombines TRBV2 with TRBJ2-5; a possible D gene is TRBD2 (5 bases). V lost 3 bases to trimming and J lost 5 bases, with 7 bases between them. This CDR3 contains 12 residues. Germline CDR1 is SNHLY and CDR2 is FYNNEI. CDR3 nucleotides: TGTGCCAGCAGTGAGAGAGGGGAGACCCAGTACTTC. This translates into CASSERGETQYF.

This clonotype appeared many times. The rearrangement uses TRBV15 and TRBJ2-1; 11 nucleotides line up with TRBD2. Germline V gene sequence: CDR1 LNHNV, CDR2 YYDKDF (reference sequence). V was pared by 8 bases and J by 2 bases, with 8 bases of the junction left unmatched. The CDR3 is 16 residues long. This CDR3 is CATEIFSGRAYNEQFF. CDR3 in DNA: TGTGCCACCGAAATTTTTAGCGGGAGGGCCTACAATGAGCAGTTCTTC.

In this sample, this clonotype turned up many times. The chain combines TRBV19 with TRBJ1-1; 8 bases line up with TRBD1. V was clipped by 2 bases and J by 7 bases; unmatched bases: 3. Germline CDR1 reads LNHDA; CDR2 reads SQIVND (reference sequence). CDR3 size: 13 residues. CDR3 nucleotides: TGTGCCAGTAGTATAAGACAGGGGAGTGAAGCTTTCTTT. This encodes CASSIRQGSEAFF.

The rearrangement joins TRBV2 to TRBJ1-5; D possibly corresponds to TRBD1 (6 bases). CDR1 is SNHLY and CDR2 is FYNNEI in the germline V gene. Trimming pared 6 bases from V and 2 bases from J, leaving 8 bases between. The length of the CDR3 is 13 residues. CDR3 DNA sequence: TGTGCCAGCAGAAGACAGGGCAATCAGCCCCAGCATTTT. It is translated as CASRRQGNQPQHF. Full variable domain (missing parts from reference TRBV2 and TRBJ1-5): EPEVTQTPSHQVTQMGQEVILRCVPISNHLYFYWYRQILGQKVEFLVSFYNNEISEKSEIFDDQFSVERPDGSNFTLKIRSTKLEDSAMYFCASRRQGNQPQHFGDGTRLSIL.

This clonotype occurred a few times. V usage is TRBV4-3 and J usage is TRBJ1-2; D gene unclear. Trimming cost V 2 bases and J 5 bases, with 12 bases left between them. The CDR3 length is 14 residues. Looked up from germline, CDR1 is LGHNA and CDR2 is YSLEER. In nucleotides, the CDR3 is TGCGCCAGCAGCCAACTAATTGGACGTTATGGCTACACCTTC. This translates into CASSQLIGRYGYTF.